The source of this T cell receptor beta chain is a study of shared clonotypes between healthy human individuals. Data came from immunoSEQ multiplex PCR; TCRdb stores just in-frame clones and leaves some out. The sample lists approximately 530,000 clones, 90% to 96% occurring once. The CDR3 runs 13 residues. The germline V gene encodes CDR1 LNHDA and CDR2 SQIVND (reference sequence). The V call is TRBV19, the J call TRBJ2-5; D not certain. The end of the DNA fits TRBJ2-7 better, so the J call may be wrong. Sequenced: naive CD4+ T cells sorted from blood. Subset in this sample: CD45RA+ positively selected. This TCR came from a woman aged 25 to 39 in good health. In DNA form, the CDR3 reads TGTGCCAGTAGTATGTCCGAAAACTACGAGCAGTACTTC. Its translation: CASSMSENYEQYF.